This T cell receptor (beta chain) was profiled in a study of blood T cell repertoires in COVID-19. Assay used: immunoSEQ multiplex PCR; TCRdb lists only in-frame clones, some missing. The sample holds approximately 290,000 clones, 80% to 95% seen once. CDR3 length equals 18 residues. CDR1 and CDR2 (germline): SGHRS, YFSETQ. After removal of 0 bases from V and 8 bases from J, the junction contained 14 bases not matched to a gene. The sequence derives from a woman in her 30s who had recovered from COVID-19. The chain combines TRBV5-1 with TRBJ2-1; 10 nucleotides agree with TRBD2. Sequences were obtained from PBMCs or T cells enriched from blood (not recorded which). This CDR3 is CASSLAVVASGSIYEQFF. The DNA of the CDR3 is TGCGCCAGCAGCTTGGCCGTCGTTGCTAGCGGGAGTATATATGAGCAGTTCTTC.